This section outlines one T cell receptor (beta chain) sequence together with its context. This specimen belongs to a study of blood T cell repertoires in COVID-19. CDR1 LGHDT and CDR2 YNNKEL come from the germline V gene (reference sequence). V gave up 5 bases and J gave up 7 bases; unmatched junction bases: 7. This CDR3 comprises 16 residues. Generated by immunoSEQ multiplex PCR, the TCRdb table keeps only in-frame clones and is missing some. The table has about 120,000 clones, over 60% seen once. This TCR came from a man between 65 and 79 years old with acute or convalescent COVID-19. Sequenced material: peripheral blood. The V call is TRBV3-1 (or the pseudogene TRBV3-2), the J call TRBJ2-1; 14 bases are shared with TRBD2. CDR3 loop: CASSLRLAGGLNEQFF. CDR3 in DNA: TGTGCCAGCAGCTTGAGACTAGCGGGAGGGTTGAATGAGCAGTTCTTC.